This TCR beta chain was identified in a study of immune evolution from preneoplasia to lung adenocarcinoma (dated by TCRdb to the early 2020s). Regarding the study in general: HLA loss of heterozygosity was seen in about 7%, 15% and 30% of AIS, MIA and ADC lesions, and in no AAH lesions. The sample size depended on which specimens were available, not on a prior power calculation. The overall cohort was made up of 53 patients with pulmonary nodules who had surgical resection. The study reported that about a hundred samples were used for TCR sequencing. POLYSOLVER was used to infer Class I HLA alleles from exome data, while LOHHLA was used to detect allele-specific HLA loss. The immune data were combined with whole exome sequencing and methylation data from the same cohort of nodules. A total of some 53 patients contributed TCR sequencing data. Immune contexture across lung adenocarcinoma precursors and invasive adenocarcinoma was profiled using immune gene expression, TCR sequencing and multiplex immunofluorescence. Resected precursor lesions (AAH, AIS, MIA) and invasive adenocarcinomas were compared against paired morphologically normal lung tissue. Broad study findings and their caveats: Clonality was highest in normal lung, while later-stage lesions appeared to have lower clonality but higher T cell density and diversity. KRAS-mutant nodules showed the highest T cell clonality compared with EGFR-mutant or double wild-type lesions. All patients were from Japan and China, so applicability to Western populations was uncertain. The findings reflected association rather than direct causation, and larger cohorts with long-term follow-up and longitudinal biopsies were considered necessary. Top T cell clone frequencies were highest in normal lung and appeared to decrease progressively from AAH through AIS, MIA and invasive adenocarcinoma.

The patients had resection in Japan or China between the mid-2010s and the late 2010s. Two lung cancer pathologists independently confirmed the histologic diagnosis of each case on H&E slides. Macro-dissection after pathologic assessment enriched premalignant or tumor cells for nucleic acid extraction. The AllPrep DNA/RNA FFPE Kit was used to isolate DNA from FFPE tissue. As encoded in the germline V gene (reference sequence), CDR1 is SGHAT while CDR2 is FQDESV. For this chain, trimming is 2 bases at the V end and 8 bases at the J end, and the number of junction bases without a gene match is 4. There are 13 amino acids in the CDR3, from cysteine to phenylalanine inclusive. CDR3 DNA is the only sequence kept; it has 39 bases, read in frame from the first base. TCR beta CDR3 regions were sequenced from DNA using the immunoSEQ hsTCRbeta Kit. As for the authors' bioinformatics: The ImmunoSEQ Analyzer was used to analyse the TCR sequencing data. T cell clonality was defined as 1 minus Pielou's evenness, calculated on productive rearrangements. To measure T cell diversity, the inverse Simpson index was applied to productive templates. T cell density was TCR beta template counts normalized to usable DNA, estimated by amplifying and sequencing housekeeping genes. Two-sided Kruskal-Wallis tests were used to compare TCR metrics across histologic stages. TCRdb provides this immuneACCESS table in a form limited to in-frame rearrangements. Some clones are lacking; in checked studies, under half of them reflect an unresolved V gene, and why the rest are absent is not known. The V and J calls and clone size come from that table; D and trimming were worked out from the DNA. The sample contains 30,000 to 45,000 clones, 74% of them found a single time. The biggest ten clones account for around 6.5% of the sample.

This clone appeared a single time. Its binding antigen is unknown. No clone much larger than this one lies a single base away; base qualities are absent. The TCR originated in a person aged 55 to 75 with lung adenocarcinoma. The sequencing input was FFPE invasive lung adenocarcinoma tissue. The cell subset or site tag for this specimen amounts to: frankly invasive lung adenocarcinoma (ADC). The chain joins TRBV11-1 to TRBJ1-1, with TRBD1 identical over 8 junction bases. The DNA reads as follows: TGTGCCAGCAGCTTACAGGACAGGGCCGAAGCTTTCTTT. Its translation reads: CASSLQDRAEAFF.